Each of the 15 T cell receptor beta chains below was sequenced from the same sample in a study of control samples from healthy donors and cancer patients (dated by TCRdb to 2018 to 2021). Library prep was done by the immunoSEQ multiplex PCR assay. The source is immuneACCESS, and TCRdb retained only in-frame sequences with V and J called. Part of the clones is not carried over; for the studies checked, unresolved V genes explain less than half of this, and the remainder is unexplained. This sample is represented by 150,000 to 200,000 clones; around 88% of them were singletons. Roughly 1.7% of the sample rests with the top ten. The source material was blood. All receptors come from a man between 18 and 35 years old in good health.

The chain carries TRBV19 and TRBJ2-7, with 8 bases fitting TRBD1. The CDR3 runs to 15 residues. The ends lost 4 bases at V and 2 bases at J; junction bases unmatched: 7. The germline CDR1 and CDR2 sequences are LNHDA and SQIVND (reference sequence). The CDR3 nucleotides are TGTGCCAGTAGTACCGTAGGACAGGGCCCCTACGAGCAGTACTTC. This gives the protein CASSTVGQGPYEQYF.

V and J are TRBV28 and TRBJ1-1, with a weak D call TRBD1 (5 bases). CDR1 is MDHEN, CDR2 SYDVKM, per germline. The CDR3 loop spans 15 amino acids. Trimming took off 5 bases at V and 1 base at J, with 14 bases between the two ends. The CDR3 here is CASSTYGTGNTEAFF. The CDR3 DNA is TGTGCCAGCAGTACCTACGGGACGGGGAACACTGAAGCTTTCTTT. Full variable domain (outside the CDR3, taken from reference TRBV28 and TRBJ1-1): DVKVTQSSRYLVKRTGEKVFLECVQDMDHENMFWYRQDPGLGLRLIYFSYDVKMKEKGDIPEGYSVSREKKERFSLILESASTNQTSMYLCASSTYGTGNTEAFFGQGTRLTVV.

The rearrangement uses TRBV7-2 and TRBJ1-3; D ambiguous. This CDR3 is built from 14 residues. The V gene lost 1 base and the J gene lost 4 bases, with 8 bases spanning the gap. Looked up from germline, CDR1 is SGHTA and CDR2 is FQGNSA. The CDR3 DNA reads TGTGCCAGCAGCTTAGGGAGCGGAGGAAACACCATATATTTT. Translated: CASSLGSGGNTIYF. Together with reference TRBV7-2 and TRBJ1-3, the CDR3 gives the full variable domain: GAGVSQSPSNKVTEKGKDVELRCDPISGHTALYWYRQSLGQGLEFLIYFQGNSAPDKSGLPSDRFSAERTGGSVSTLTIQRTQQEDSAVYLCASSLGSGGNTIYFGEGSWLTVV.

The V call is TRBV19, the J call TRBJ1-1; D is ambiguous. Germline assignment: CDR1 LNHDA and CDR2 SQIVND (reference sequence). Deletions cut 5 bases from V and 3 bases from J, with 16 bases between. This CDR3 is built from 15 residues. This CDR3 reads CASSRHSGPYTEAFF. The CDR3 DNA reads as TGTGCCAGTAGTCGCCATTCCGGGCCCTACACTGAAGCTTTCTTT. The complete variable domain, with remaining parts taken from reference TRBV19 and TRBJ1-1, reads DGGITQSPKYLFRKEGQNVTLSCEQNLNHDAMYWYRQDPGQGLRLIYYSQIVNDFQKGDIAEGYSVSREKKESFPLTVTSAQKNPTAFYLCASSRHSGPYTEAFFGQGTRLTVV.

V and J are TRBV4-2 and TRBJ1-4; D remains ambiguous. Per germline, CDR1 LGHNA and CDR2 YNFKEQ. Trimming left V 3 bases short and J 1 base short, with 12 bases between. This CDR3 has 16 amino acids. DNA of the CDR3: TGTGCCAGCAGCCATTCGGCGACTGAAACTAATGAAAAACTGTTTTTT. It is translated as CASSHSATETNEKLFF.

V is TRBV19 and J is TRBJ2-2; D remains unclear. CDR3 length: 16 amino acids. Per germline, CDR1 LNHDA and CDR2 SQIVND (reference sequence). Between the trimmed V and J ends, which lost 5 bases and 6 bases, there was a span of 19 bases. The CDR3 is CASSFPRAQGAGELFF. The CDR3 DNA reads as TGTGCCAGTAGTTTCCCCCGGGCTCAAGGAGCCGGGGAGCTGTTTTTT.

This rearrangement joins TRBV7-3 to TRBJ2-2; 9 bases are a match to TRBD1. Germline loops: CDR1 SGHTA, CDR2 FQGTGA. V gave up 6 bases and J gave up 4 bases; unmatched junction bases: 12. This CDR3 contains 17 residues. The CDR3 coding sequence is TGTGCCAGCAGGCCAATCGGCGACAGGGGGAGCACCGGGGAGCTGTTTTTT. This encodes CASRPIGDRGSTGELFF.

The CDR3 sequence: CASSLLPGANVLTF. The CDR3 nucleotides are TGTGCCAGCAGCCTGCTGCCTGGGGCCAACGTCCTGACTTTC. J is TRBJ2-6 and V is TRBV7-3; D unclear. Germline CDR1 is SGHTA and CDR2 is FQGTGA. This CDR3 region has 14 residues. Deletions cut 5 bases from V and 2 bases from J, with 7 bases between.

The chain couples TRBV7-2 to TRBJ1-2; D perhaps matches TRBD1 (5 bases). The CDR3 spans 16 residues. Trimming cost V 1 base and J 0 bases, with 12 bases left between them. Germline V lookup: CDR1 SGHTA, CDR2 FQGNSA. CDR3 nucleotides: TGTGCCAGCAGCTTAGGGGGGGTCAGTTCTAACTATGGCTACACCTTC. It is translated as CASSLGGVSSNYGYTF. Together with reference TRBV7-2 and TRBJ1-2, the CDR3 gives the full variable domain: GAGVSQSPSNKVTEKGKDVELRCDPISGHTALYWYRQSLGQGLEFLIYFQGNSAPDKSGLPSDRFSAERTGGSVSTLTIQRTQQEDSAVYLCASSLGGVSSNYGYTFGSGTRLTVV.

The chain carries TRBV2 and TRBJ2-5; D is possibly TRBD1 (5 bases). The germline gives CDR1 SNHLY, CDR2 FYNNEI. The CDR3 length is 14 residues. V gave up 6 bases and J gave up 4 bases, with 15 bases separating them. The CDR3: CASRDDRGGETQYF. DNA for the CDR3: TGTGCCAGCAGAGATGACAGAGGTGGAGAGACCCAGTACTTC.

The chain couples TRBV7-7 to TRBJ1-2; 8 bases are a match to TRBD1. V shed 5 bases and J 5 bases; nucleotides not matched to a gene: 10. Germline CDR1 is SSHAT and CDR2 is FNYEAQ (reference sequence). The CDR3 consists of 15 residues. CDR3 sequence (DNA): TGTGCCAGCAGCAGAGACAGGGGCCCGACATATGGCTACACCTTC. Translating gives CASSRDRGPTYGYTF. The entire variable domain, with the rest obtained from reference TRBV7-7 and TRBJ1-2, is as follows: GAGVSQSPRYKVTKRGQDVTLRCDPISSHATLYWYQQALGQGPEFLTYFNYEAQPDKSGLPSDRFSAERPEGSISTLTIQRTEQRDSAMYRCASSRDRGPTYGYTFGSGTRLTVV.

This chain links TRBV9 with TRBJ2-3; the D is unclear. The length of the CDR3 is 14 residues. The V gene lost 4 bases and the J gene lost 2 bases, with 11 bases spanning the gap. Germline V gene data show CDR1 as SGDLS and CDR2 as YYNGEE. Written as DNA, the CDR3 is TGTGCCAGCAGCATGCGGTCCTACACAGATACGCAGTATTTT. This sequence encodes CASSMRSYTDTQYF. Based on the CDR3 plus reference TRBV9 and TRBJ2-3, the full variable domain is DSGVTQTPKHLITATGQRVTLRCSPRSGDLSVYWYQQSLDQGLQFLIQYYNGEERAKGNILERFSAQQFPDLHSELNLSSLELGDSALYFCASSMRSYTDTQYFGPGTRLTVL.

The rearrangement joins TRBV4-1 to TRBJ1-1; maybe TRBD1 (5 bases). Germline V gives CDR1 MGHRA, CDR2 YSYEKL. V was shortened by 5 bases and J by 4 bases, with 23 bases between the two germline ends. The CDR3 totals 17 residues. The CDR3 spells CASSYSGQGGSSTEAFF. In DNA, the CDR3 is TGCGCCAGCAGCTATTCAGGGCAGGGAGGTAGTTCCACTGAAGCTTTCTTT.

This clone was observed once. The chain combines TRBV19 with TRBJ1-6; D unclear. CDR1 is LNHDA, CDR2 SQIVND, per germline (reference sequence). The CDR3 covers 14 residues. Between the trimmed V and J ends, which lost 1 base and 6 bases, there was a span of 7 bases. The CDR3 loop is CASSIGGFNSPLHF. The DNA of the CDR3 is TGTGCCAGTAGTATAGGAGGGTTTAATTCACCCCTCCACTTT.

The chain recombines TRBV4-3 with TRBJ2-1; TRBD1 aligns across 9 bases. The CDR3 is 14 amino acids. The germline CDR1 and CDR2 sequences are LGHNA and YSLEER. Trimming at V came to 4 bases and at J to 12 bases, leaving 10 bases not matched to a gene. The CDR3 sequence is CASSLDRDRVSQFF. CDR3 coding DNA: TGCGCCAGCAGCCTTGACCGGGACAGGGTATCGCAGTTCTTC.